This is a list of T cell receptor beta chains from one sample in a study of T cells in Graves' hyperthyroidism and ophthalmopathy. TCRdb redid the calling of the multiplex PCR reads with MiXCR, one entry per CDR3 protein. This table holds about 660,000 distinct CDR3 sequences, about 45% found once. Sequencing used peripheral blood or thyroid tissue (not recorded which). The receptors were gathered from an adult man with Graves' disease, either hyperthyroidism or ophthalmopathy (not recorded which). Both conserved end residues are part of each CDR3. D genes are given only for firm matches. Some rows mark clone size as missing; the rest say once, few, many or name a class of expanded clone.

clone size	V gene	D gene	J gene	CDR3 DNA	CDR3 protein
-	TRBV15	-	TRBJ2-1	TGTGCCACCCAGTATGGTTCCTACAATGAGCAGTTCTTC	CATQYGSYNEQFF
-	TRBV7-9	-	TRBJ2-7	TGTGCCAGCAGTGAAGAATACGGGCAGTACTTC	CASSEEYGQYF
-	TRBV10-3	TRBD1	TRBJ1-6	TGTGCCATCAGTCCCGGGACAGGGTTAAATTCACCCCTCCACTTT	CAISPGTGLNSPLHF
many	TRBV7-9	-	TRBJ2-7	TGTGCCAGCAGCCAGAGCTCCTACGAGCAGTACTTC	CASSQSSYEQYF
few	TRBV7-3	-	TRBJ1-1	TGCGCCAGCAGCCAGGTCCCAGGGACCACTGAAGCTTTCTTT	CASSQVPGTTEAFF
many	TRBV29-1	-	TRBJ2-7	TGCAGCGTTGCCGGGAGTCCTACCTACGAGCAGTACTTC	CSVAGSPTYEQYF
many	TRBV20-1	TRBD2	TRBJ2-5	TGCAGTGCTAGAGATCCGGCGGGAGGGAGGGAGACCCAGTACTTC	CSARDPAGGRETQYF
many	TRBV2	-	TRBJ1-3	TGTGCCAGCGCCAGTGGGGGCTTTGGAAACACCATATATTTT	CASASGGFGNTIYF
-	TRBV5-1	-	TRBJ1-2	TGCGCCAGCAGCTTGGCGCCCGGGGTTAACTATGGCTACACCTTC	CASSLAPGVNYGYTF
many	TRBV25-1	TRBD1	TRBJ1-1	TGTGCCAGCAGAACGACAGGGACCGAAGCTTTCTTT	CASRTTGTEAFF
-	TRBV7-8	-	TRBJ1-2	TGTGCCAGCAGCTTGGGCCGGGACGGGAACTATGGCTACACCTTC	CASSLGRDGNYGYTF
-	TRBV10-2	TRBD1	TRBJ1-3	TGTGCCAGCAGCTATGGACAGGGGTCCACTGGAAACACCATATATTTT	CASSYGQGSTGNTIYF
-	TRBV10-3	-	TRBJ1-6	TGTGCCATCAATGGGGGCCGGGGTTCACCCCTCCACTTT	CAINGGRGSPLHF
-	TRBV15	TRBD2	TRBJ2-7	TGTGCCACCAGCAGCTTGGTGAGGGGTAGCGGGAGCTCCTACGAGCAGTACTTC	CATSSLVRGSGSSYEQYF
-	TRBV11-2	-	TRBJ2-7	TGTGCCAGCGGAAGGGGCCACTACGAGCAGTACTTC	CASGRGHYEQYF
-	TRBV7-8	-	TRBJ1-5	TGTGCCAGCAGCCCGGGGGTCCGTCAGCCCCAGCATTTT	CASSPGVRQPQHF
-	TRBV7-9	TRBD1	TRBJ2-7	TGTGCCAGCAGCTACTCCGGGACAGGGGAGGAGCAGTACTTC	CASSYSGTGEEQYF
-	TRBV2	TRBD1	TRBJ1-2	TGTGCCAGCAGAGATGGACAGGGGGCTAACTATGGCTACACCTTC	CASRDGQGANYGYTF
few	TRBV27	-	TRBJ1-2	TGTGCCAGCAGTTTATCGGGGCCAACTAACTATGGCTACACCTTC	CASSLSGPTNYGYTF
many	TRBV6-5	TRBD1	TRBJ2-7	TGTGCCAGCAGTTATTCGGACAGGGGCTACGAGCAGTACTTC	CASSYSDRGYEQYF
many	TRBV29-1	TRBD1	TRBJ1-2	TGCAGCGTGGGGACAGGACAGAACTATGGCTACACCTTC	CSVGTGQNYGYTF
many	TRBV7-7	-	TRBJ2-6	TGTGCTAGCAGCTCCGGATTGGCCGGGGCCAACGTCCTGACTTTC	CASSSGLAGANVLTF
few	TRBV5-1	-	TRBJ2-5	TGCGCCAGCAGCTTGGGCCAGGCCGTTGTGACCCAGTACTTC	CASSLGQAVVTQYF
-	TRBV25-1	-	TRBJ1-3	TGTGCCAGCAGTGCCCGGCCGGCAGGGGAATACGGAAACACCATATATTTT	CASSARPAGEYGNTIYF
-	TRBV6-6	TRBD1	TRBJ2-7	TGTGCCAGCAGTGGTGGGGACAGGCCCCTCTACGAGCAGTACTTC	CASSGGDRPLYEQYF
-	TRBV10-1	-	TRBJ2-2	TGCGCCAGCAGTGAGAGGGGCGCGGACACCGGGGAGCTGTTTTTT	CASSERGADTGELFF
many	TRBV10-3	TRBD1	TRBJ1-1	TGTGCCATCAGTTGGGACAGGGTGACTGAAGCTTTCTTT	CAISWDRVTEAFF
few	TRBV20-1	TRBD1	TRBJ2-7	TGCAGTGCTGCCGACAGGGGGGTTAGTCCCTACGAGCAGTACTTC	CSAADRGVSPYEQYF
many	TRBV10-2	-	TRBJ1-3	TGCGCCAGCAGTGAGGGGGTAGGAGGAAACACCATATATTTT	CASSEGVGGNTIYF
few	TRBV12-3/TRBV12-4	-	TRBJ1-4	TGTGCCAGCAGTTTAAACAGGTTTGAAAAACTGTTTTTT	CASSLNRFEKLFF
many	TRBV5-1	-	TRBJ1-1	TGTGCCAGCAGCCTCACGGGAGTGAACACTGAAGCTTTCTTT	CASSLTGVNTEAFF
-	TRBV6-1	-	TRBJ1-5	TGTGCCAGCAGGCGACAGAACAATCAGCCCCAGCATTTT	CASRRQNNQPQHF
-	TRBV20-1	TRBD2	TRBJ2-5	TGCAGTGCTAGGGACGGGGGGGCGGAAGAGACCCAGTACTTC	CSARDGGAEETQYF
many	TRBV10-3	-	TRBJ1-5	TGTGCCATCAGTGATGCCGGGGCGGGCAATCAGCCCCAGCATTTT	CAISDAGAGNQPQHF
-	TRBV12-3/TRBV12-4	-	TRBJ1-2	TGTGCCAGCAGTCCAGGGATGCGGTATGGCTACACCTTC	CASSPGMRYGYTF
many	TRBV29-1	TRBD1	TRBJ1-5	TGCAGCGTTGGAGGGGGCGGGGGTAGCAATCAGCCCCAGCATTTT	CSVGGGGGSNQPQHF
-	TRBV15	TRBD1	TRBJ1-4	TGTGCCACCAGCACCGACAGGGACATTGACGAAAAACTGTTTTTT	CATSTDRDIDEKLFF
-	TRBV6-5	-	TRBJ1-1	TGTGCCAGCAGTTACGCGCAGAACACTGAAGCTTTCTTT	CASSYAQNTEAFF
few	TRBV6-5	-	TRBJ1-4	TGTGCCAGCACCCACGGGGTGGGTGAAAAACTGTTTTTT	CASTHGVGEKLFF